These 27 T cell receptor beta chains originate from one sample sequenced in a study of control samples from healthy donors and cancer patients. Data came from immunoSEQ multiplex PCR; TCRdb stores just in-frame clones and leaves some out. Among about 150,000 clones, approximately 93% were seen once, and the ten largest hold about 5.2%. Sequencing input: blood. The receptors were gathered from a man aged 35-49 years in good health.

This chain uses TRBV19 with TRBJ1-2, with D possibly matching TRBD1 (6 bases). The CDR3 sequence is 16 residues long. Trimming removed 5 bases at V and 5 bases at J, with 21 bases between. CDR1 LNHDA and CDR2 SQIVND come from the germline V gene (reference sequence). Written as DNA, the CDR3 is TGTGCCAGTAGTCCCCGACAGGATCCTAGCGTGTATGGCTACACCTTC. Amino acids: CASSPRQDPSVYGYTF.

In this sample, this clone turned up once. The chain is built from TRBV27 and TRBJ2-1, with D maybe TRBD2 (6 bases). Germline CDR1 MNHEY, CDR2 SMNVEV (reference sequence). Trimming shortened V by 9 bases and J by 8 bases, and 14 bases separated the two germline ends. The CDR3 consists of 12 residues. The CDR3 nucleotides are TGTGCCAGTAAAGACTCGGGGGATGAGCAGTTCTTC. It codes for CASKDSGDEQFF.

This chain joins TRBV9 and TRBJ1-2; 7 nucleotides agree with TRBD1. V lost 2 bases to trimming and J lost 4 bases; unmatched junction nucleotides: 14. Germline-derived CDR1 and CDR2 are SGDLS and YYNGEE. The CDR3 is 17 amino acids. The CDR3 DNA follows: TGTGCCAGCAGCGTGGACTTTAAGACAGGGACGCTCTATGGCTACACCTTC. It yields the protein CASSVDFKTGTLYGYTF.

This chain links TRBV6-4 with TRBJ1-2; 7 bases map to TRBD1. V was pared by 8 bases and J by 7 bases, with 13 bases of the junction left unmatched. The germline CDR1 and CDR2 sequences are MRHNA and SNTAGT. The CDR3 spans 14 residues. This CDR3 reads CASPTAAGGFGYTF. The CDR3, as DNA: TGTGCCAGCCCAACGGCGGCAGGGGGTTTTGGCTACACCTTC.

The V gene is TRBV24-1, the J gene TRBJ2-7; tentative D call: TRBD1 (6 bases). CDR3 length: 15 residues. V gave up 6 bases and J gave up 6 bases, with 20 bases separating them. Germline CDR1 reads KGHDR; CDR2 reads SFDVKD. CDR3 nucleotide sequence: TGTGCCACCAGTTCTGGTGCAGGGGTATTGTCCGAGCAGTACTTC. Amino acid sequence: CATSSGAGVLSEQYF.

This clone has just one count. The V call is TRBV11-2, the J call TRBJ1-1, with unresolved D. V shed 4 bases and J shed 0 bases, with 9 bases lying between them. Looked up from germline, CDR1 is SGHAT and CDR2 is FQNNGV. The CDR3 is 14 amino acids. CDR3 DNA sequence: TGTGCCAGCAGCTCGGCAGTGGTGAACACTGAAGCTTTCTTT. This encodes CASSSAVVNTEAFF. Full variable domain (rest looked up from reference TRBV11-2 and TRBJ1-1): EAGVAQSPRYKIIEKRQSVAFWCNPISGHATLYWYQQILGQGPKLLIQFQNNGVVDDSQLPKDRFSAERLKGVDSTLKIQPAKLEDSAVYLCASSSAVVNTEAFFGQGTRLTVV.

The CDR3 DNA reads as TGTGCCAGCAGCTTAACTGGGCTCGGGGCCAACGTCCTGACTTTC. This codes for CASSLTGLGANVLTF. The rearrangement links TRBV7-3 to TRBJ2-6; D gene uncertain. Per the germline V gene, CDR1 is SGHTA and CDR2 is FQGTGA. This CDR3 has 15 amino acids. V dropped 0 bases and J dropped 4 bases, with 7 bases sitting between them.

The chain couples TRBV4-1 to TRBJ1-3, with D perhaps matching TRBD1 (5 bases). This CDR3 region has 15 residues. CDR1 MGHRA and CDR2 YSYEKL come from the germline V gene. Trimming removed 4 bases from V and 0 bases from J, with 10 bases in between. The CDR3 spells CASSRDRSSGNTIYF. CDR3 bases: TGCGCCAGCAGCCGGGACCGCAGCTCTGGAAACACCATATATTTT.

V is TRBV5-6 and J is TRBJ2-5, with 11 positions matching TRBD1. V was pared by 5 bases and J by 4 bases, with 4 bases of the junction left unmatched. Germline loops: CDR1 SGHDT, CDR2 YYEEEE. The CDR3 is 14 residues long. Here the CDR3 DNA reads TGTGCCAGCAGGGGGACAGGGGGAGGAGAGACCCAGTACTTC. It yields the protein CASRGTGGGETQYF. The full variable domain, its missing parts supplied by reference TRBV5-6 and TRBJ2-5, is DAGVTQSPTHLIKTRGQQVTLRCSPKSGHDTVSWYQQALGQGPQFIFQYYEEEERQRGNFPDRFSGHQFPNYSSELNVNALLLGDSALYLCASRGTGGGETQYFGPGTRLLVL.

The rearrangement joins TRBV7-9 to TRBJ2-5; TRBD2 matches 8 bases. J was trimmed by 1 base and V by 11 bases; bases with no gene match: 12. This CDR3 contains 15 residues. Looked up from germline, CDR1 is SEHNR and CDR2 is FQNEAQ (reference sequence). The CDR3 DNA is TGTGCCGCTACTATAGCGGGGAAGACCCAAGAGACCCAGTACTTC. It encodes CAATIAGKTQETQYF.

The chain has TRBV24-1 and TRBJ2-5, with D possibly TRBD1 on 5 matching bases. The CDR3 has 12 residues. Germline lookup yields CDR1 KGHDR and CDR2 SFDVKD. V lost 6 bases to trimming and J lost 4 bases, with 8 bases between them. CDR3 DNA: TGTGCCACCAGTAGGGGCCCAGAGACCCAGTACTTC. It is translated as CATSRGPETQYF.

This rearrangement joins TRBV19 to TRBJ2-6; D ambiguous. The germline CDR1 and CDR2 sequences are LNHDA and SQIVND (reference sequence). This CDR3 comprises 15 residues. Trimming shortened V by 3 bases and J by 1 base, and 7 bases separated the two germline ends. The CDR3 loop reads CASSISASGANVLTF. The CDR3 DNA reads as TGTGCCAGTAGTATCTCGGCTTCTGGGGCCAACGTCCTGACTTTC. The full variable domain, rest sourced from reference TRBV19 and TRBJ2-6, is DGGITQSPKYLFRKEGQNVTLSCEQNLNHDAMYWYRQDPGQGLRLIYYSQIVNDFQKGDIAEGYSVSREKKESFPLTVTSAQKNPTAFYLCASSISASGANVLTFGAGSRLTVL.

The rearrangement uses TRBV30 and TRBJ2-1, with D possibly matching TRBD2 (6 bases). V lost 7 bases, J lost 5 bases, and 18 bases lay in between. The CDR3 extends over 14 amino acids. Germline loops: CDR1 GTSNPN, CDR2 SVGIG (reference sequence). CDR3 in amino acids: CAFNPGLENNEQFF. The CDR3 nucleotides are TGTGCCTTTAACCCGGGACTTGAAAACAATGAGCAGTTCTTC.

The chain employs TRBV6-5 and TRBJ1-1; no reliable D call. The V end was cut by 8 bases, the J end by 0 bases, with 10 bases between. This CDR3 spans 13 amino acids. CDR1 is MNHEY and CDR2 is SVGAGI in the germline V gene. The CDR3 loop is CASRLNMNTEAFF. DNA of the CDR3: TGTGCCAGCCGCCTTAACATGAACACTGAAGCTTTCTTT.

The chain combines TRBV11-2 with TRBJ2-7; 9 bases agree with TRBD1. This CDR3 has 18 residues. CDR1 SGHAT and CDR2 FQNNGV come from the germline V gene. Germline trimming cut 3 bases from V and 6 bases from J; bases unmatched to any gene: 18. CDR3 amino acids: CASSFIANFGTGLVEQYF. As DNA, the CDR3 is TGTGCCAGCAGCTTTATAGCCAATTTCGGGACAGGGCTCGTCGAGCAGTACTTC.

The chain carries TRBV19 and TRBJ1-5, with D hard to call. The CDR3 extends over 15 amino acids. Germline V gene lookup returns CDR1 LNHDA and CDR2 SQIVND (reference sequence). V was pared by 2 bases and J by 0 bases, with 8 bases between. The CDR3 reads CASSIHGNSNQPQHF. The CDR3, as DNA: TGTGCCAGTAGTATACACGGTAATAGCAATCAGCCCCAGCATTTT.

A single count supports this clone. The chain carries TRBV9 and TRBJ1-3, with D unresolved. This CDR3 comprises 15 residues. Germline V gives CDR1 SGDLS, CDR2 YYNGEE. Trimming took 0 bases from V and 2 from J, leaving 9 bases between them. The CDR3 loop is CASSVEGSTGNTIYF. CDR3 bases: TGTGCCAGCAGCGTAGAGGGCAGTACTGGAAACACCATATATTTT.

The V and J genes are TRBV5-1 and TRBJ2-1; tentatively, D is TRBD1 (6 bases). In germline, CDR1 is SGHRS, CDR2 YFSETQ. V was clipped by 0 bases and J by 6 bases, with 16 bases between them. CDR3 length equals 16 residues. The CDR3 sequence: CASSLVLGTRVNEQFF. CDR3 DNA: TGCGCCAGCAGCTTGGTGTTAGGGACAAGAGTCAATGAGCAGTTCTTC.

The chain joins TRBV29-1 to TRBJ2-1; D tentatively reads TRBD1 or TRBD2 (5 bases each). Between the trimmed V and J ends, which lost 8 bases and 3 bases, there was a span of 14 bases. The CDR3 spans 13 residues. The germline gives CDR1 SQVTM, CDR2 ANQGSEA. The CDR3 DNA sequence: TGCAGCTCCCGGGGCGGGCACTACAATGAGCAGTTCTTC. As protein: CSSRGGHYNEQFF.

The chain carries TRBV6-5 and TRBJ2-7; 10 nucleotides agree with TRBD1. Trimming at V came to 6 bases and at J to 1 base, leaving 3 bases not matched to a gene. This CDR3 contains 14 residues. The V gene's germline CDR1 is MNHEY and CDR2 SVGAGI. The CDR3 DNA reads TGTGCCAGCAGGCCGGGACAGGGGTCCTACGAGCAGTACTTC. Translation: CASRPGQGSYEQYF.

The rearrangement links TRBV28 to TRBJ1-1; D uncertain. V lost 3 bases and J lost 4, with 6 bases in between. CDR3 size: 12 residues. From germline, CDR1 is MDHEN and CDR2 SYDVKM. The CDR3 region has the DNA TGTGCCAGCAGTTTGAAGACCACTGAAGCTTTCTTT. This gives the protein CASSLKTTEAFF. Full variable domain (remainder filled in from reference TRBV28 and TRBJ1-1): DVKVTQSSRYLVKRTGEKVFLECVQDMDHENMFWYRQDPGLGLRLIYFSYDVKMKEKGDIPEGYSVSREKKERFSLILESASTNQTSMYLCASSLKTTEAFFGQGTRLTVV.

The V gene is TRBV4-3, the J gene TRBJ1-2; D is unresolved. Trimming shortened V by 0 bases and J by 0 bases, and 8 bases separated the two germline ends. In germline, CDR1 is LGHNA, CDR2 YSLEER. This CDR3 comprises 15 residues. CDR3 sequence reads: CASSQDGYTNYGYTF. In nucleotides, the CDR3 is TGCGCCAGCAGCCAAGATGGGTATACTAACTATGGCTACACCTTC.

The rearrangement joins TRBV5-1 to TRBJ2-1; unclear D gene. V lost 5 bases, J lost 8 bases, and 2 bases lay in between. CDR3 length: 9 amino acids. CDR1 is SGHRS and CDR2 is YFSETQ in the germline V gene. The CDR3 is CASRYEQFF. In DNA form, the CDR3 reads TGCGCCAGCAGGTATGAGCAGTTCTTC. The whole variable domain, remainder taken from reference TRBV5-1 and TRBJ2-1, is KAGVTQTPRYLIKTRGQQVTLSCSPISGHRSVSWYQQTPGQGLQFLFEYFSETQRNKGNFPGRFSGRQFSNSRSEMNVSTLELGDSALYLCASRYEQFFGPGTRLTVL.

This clone was seen more than once but under ten times. The rearrangement links TRBV18 to TRBJ1-1; unclear D gene. CDR3 size: 14 residues. V dropped 1 base and J dropped 1 base, with 7 bases sitting between them. The V gene's germline CDR1 is KGHSH and CDR2 LQKENI. CDR3 sequence reads: CASSPRAANTEAFF. As DNA, the CDR3 is TGTGCCAGCTCACCACGGGCGGCGAACACTGAAGCTTTCTTT.

The chain recombines TRBV18 with TRBJ1-2; 7 bases align to TRBD1. V gave up 2 bases and J gave up 5 bases; unmatched junction bases: 5. Germline V lookup: CDR1 KGHSH, CDR2 LQKENI. The CDR3 has 14 amino acids. The CDR3 DNA reads TGTGCCAGCTCACCAGACGGGACAGTATATGGCTACACCTTC. As protein: CASSPDGTVYGYTF.

V usage is TRBV6-4 and J usage is TRBJ1-3; D is uncertain. Trimming left V 7 bases short and J 9 bases short, with 13 bases between. The germline V gene encodes CDR1 MRHNA and CDR2 SNTAGT. CDR3 length equals 12 residues. DNA for the CDR3: TGTGCCAGCACCCGGAGGTGCGGCACCATATATTTT. This sequence encodes CASTRRCGTIYF.

V is TRBV6-5 and J is TRBJ2-2; tentatively, D is TRBD1 or TRBD2 (5 bases each). The CDR3 contains 16 residues. The germline V and J ends were trimmed by 4 bases and 8 bases, with 20 bases remaining between them. Germline V gene sequence: CDR1 MNHEY, CDR2 SVGAGI. The CDR3 DNA reads as TGTGCCAGCAGTTCCGTCCGGTTCGGGGCTAGTGGGGAGCTGTTTTTT. Amino acid sequence: CASSSVRFGASGELFF.